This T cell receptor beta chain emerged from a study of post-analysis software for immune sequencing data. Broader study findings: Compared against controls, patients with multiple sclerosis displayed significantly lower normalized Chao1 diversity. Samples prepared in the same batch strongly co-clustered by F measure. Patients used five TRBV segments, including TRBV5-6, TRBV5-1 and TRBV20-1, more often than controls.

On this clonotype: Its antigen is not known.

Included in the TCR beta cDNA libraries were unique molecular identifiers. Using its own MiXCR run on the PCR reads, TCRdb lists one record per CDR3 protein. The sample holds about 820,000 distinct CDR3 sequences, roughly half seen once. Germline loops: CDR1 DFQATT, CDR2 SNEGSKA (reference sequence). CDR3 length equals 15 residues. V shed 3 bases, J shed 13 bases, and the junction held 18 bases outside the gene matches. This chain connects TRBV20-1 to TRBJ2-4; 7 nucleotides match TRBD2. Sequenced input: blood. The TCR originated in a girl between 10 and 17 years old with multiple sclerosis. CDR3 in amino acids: CSASGRAGDYNEQYF. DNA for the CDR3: TGCAGTGCTAGTGGTCGGGCGGGGGACTACAATGAGCAGTACTTC.